The next 11 T cell receptor beta chains were all read from a single sample in a study of response to subunit inactivated influenza vaccine. Each CDR3 protein is one row after TCRdb ran MiXCR on the RT-PCR reads. The sample has over 650,000 distinct CDR3 sequences, about 18% seen once; the top ten hold under 13%. The specimen comprised PBMCs from blood, sampled roughly 5 days after vaccination. These receptor sequences come from a man between 45 and 60 years old who received an inactivated influenza vaccine.

This clonotype was seen repeatedly, ten times or more. V and J are TRBV12-3 or TRBV12-4 and TRBJ2-1, with 10 bases identical to TRBD2. Unmatched junction bases numbered 6, after V lost 6 bases and J lost 4 bases. The CDR3 runs to 15 residues. The CDR3 is CASSPGTSEYNEQFF. The CDR3 DNA follows: TGTGCCAGCAGCCCCGGGACTAGCGAATACAATGAGCAGTTCTTC.

The chain combines TRBV12-3 or TRBV12-4 with TRBJ2-2; TRBD2 aligns across 10 bases. V lost 8 bases to trimming and J lost 4 bases; unmatched junction nucleotides: 16. This CDR3 is built from 18 residues. CDR3 region: CASLTTYPGLAPTGELFF. CDR3 DNA sequence: TGTGCCAGCCTAACAACTTACCCGGGACTAGCGCCCACCGGGGAGCTGTTTTTT.

This clonotype was counted many times. This chain uses TRBV20-1 with TRBJ1-2; 7 bases fit TRBD1. CDR1 is DFQATT, CDR2 SNEGSKA, per germline (reference sequence). The CDR3 extends over 13 amino acids. In nucleotides, the CDR3 is TGCAGCGTTCCGGAGGGGGCGCCGAATGGCTACACCTTC. Translating it yields CSVPEGAPNGYTF.

The V and J genes are TRBV20-1 and TRBJ2-3, with D tentatively TRBD2 (7 bases). From germline, CDR1 is DFQATT and CDR2 SNEGSKA (reference sequence). Trimming shortened V by 2 bases and J by 4 bases, and 10 bases separated the two germline ends. The CDR3 sequence is 13 residues long. In DNA, the CDR3 is TGCAGTGCTAGAAAGGGGGGGGCAGATACGCAGTATTTT. Residues: CSARKGGADTQYF.

This clonotype was seen only a few times. The chain uses TRBV12-3 or TRBV12-4 and TRBJ1-5; TRBD1 matches at 7 bases. V lost 4 bases, J lost 2 bases, and 8 bases stayed unmatched. This CDR3 spans 16 amino acids. For the CDR3, the DNA is TGTGCCAGCAGTTGGGAAGGGACAGAAGGCAATCAGCCCCAGCATTTT. Its protein product is CASSWEGTEGNQPQHF.

A note on this clonotype: Being one base from a much bigger clone, this may be a read error. The V gene is TRBV5-1, the J gene TRBJ2-3, with a weak D call TRBD1 (5 bases). The CDR3 totals 13 residues. In germline, CDR1 is SGHRS, CDR2 YFSETQ. CDR3 DNA sequence: TGCGCCATCAGCAAGGACAACCCAGATACGCAGTATTTT. Translation gives CAISKDNPDTQYF.

This chain joins TRBV6-5 and TRBJ1-1; 10 bases map to TRBD1. Germline-derived CDR1 and CDR2 are MNHEY and SVGAGI. The CDR3 covers 16 residues. Trimming cost V 2 bases and J 4 bases; bases outside gene matches: 7. The CDR3 is CASSYRDRGRGTEAFF. The CDR3 DNA is TGTGCCAGCAGTTACAGGGACAGGGGTCGTGGCACTGAAGCTTTCTTT.

This clonotype was detected a few times. The chain links TRBV4-3 to TRBJ2-2, with TRBD2 as a possible D gene (6 bases). Germline V lookup: CDR1 LGHNA, CDR2 YSLEER. V lost 0 bases to trimming and J lost 8 bases, with 16 bases between them. The CDR3 is 16 residues long. The CDR3 loop reads CASSQDGRGFPGELFF. CDR3 in DNA: TGCGCCAGCAGCCAAGATGGGCGGGGTTTCCCTGGGGAGCTGTTTTTT.

This chain connects TRBV7-2 to TRBJ2-1, with 14 bases matching TRBD2. V lost 5 bases to trimming and J lost 9 bases; unmatched junction nucleotides: 6. The CDR3 is made up of 15 amino acids. The germline gives CDR1 SGHTA, CDR2 FQGNSA. The CDR3 coding sequence is TGTGCCAGCAGCGTGACTAGCGGGGGGGCCCGTGAGCAGTTCTTC. This encodes CASSVTSGGAREQFF.

The sample holds a few counts of this clonotype. V and J are TRBV9 and TRBJ1-6; a possible D gene is TRBD1 (5 bases). Germline assignment: CDR1 SGDLS and CDR2 YYNGEE. The length of the CDR3 is 14 residues. V lost 4 bases to trimming and J lost 7 bases, with 12 bases between them. The CDR3 region is CASSLGTVNSPLHF. The CDR3 DNA reads TGTGCCAGCAGCCTCGGGACGGTAAATTCACCCCTCCACTTT.

This sequence joins TRBV7-2 and TRBJ2-7, with 10 bases that match TRBD1. Germline loops: CDR1 SGHTA, CDR2 FQGNSA. The CDR3 length is 16 residues. The trim removed 1 base at V and 3 bases at J, leaving 6 bases unmatched. The CDR3 loop is CASSLVPGQGNYEQYF. The CDR3 DNA follows: TGTGCCAGCAGCTTAGTCCCGGGACAGGGGAACTACGAGCAGTACTTC.